This entry features one T cell receptor beta chain sequence. TCRdb re-analyzed the 5' RACE reads; it lists each CDR3 protein once, without DNA. The sample table sets out around 370,000 distinct CDR3 sequences. This sample was taken from a study of monozygotic twins with inflammatory bowel disease. The V gene's germline CDR1 is MNHEY and CDR2 SVGEGT. The CDR3 consists of 14 residues. This clonotype was sampled from a human donor with ulcerative colitis or Crohn's disease, or a healthy co-twin of an affected twin (not recorded which). Sequenced input: blood. The chain couples TRBV6-2 or TRBV6-3 to TRBJ2-3; checking the TCRdb D call of TRBD1 is not possible without DNA. The chain's CDR3 is CASSPAGQEDTQYF.